This note documents a single T cell receptor beta chain sequence. The target antigen is unknown. This entry belongs to a study of T cell responses to AZD1222 COVID-19 vaccine. The CDR3 covers 13 residues. Losses at the gene ends were 3 bases for V and 4 bases for J; bases not matched to a gene: 0. CDR1 and CDR2 from the germline V gene are LNHDA and SQIVND (reference sequence). Assay used: immunoSEQ multiplex PCR; TCRdb lists only in-frame clones, some missing. The sample has about 93,000 clones; roughly nine tenths are singletons. Findings and limits, study-wide: In all cases, repertoires were sampled only after the peak T cell response. Clonal diversity was possibly underestimated, and white British individuals and females predominated among donors.

The chain recombines TRBV19 with TRBJ2-7; 10 bases align to TRBD1. Sequences were derived from peripheral blood, sampled 28 days after the second AZD1222 dose. The sequence was collected from an adult who received the AZD1222 COVID-19 vaccine. The CDR3 is CASSMGQGYEQYF. The CDR3, as DNA: TGTGCCAGTAGTATGGGACAGGGGTACGAGCAGTACTTC. The variable domain in full, completed from reference TRBV19 and TRBJ2-7, reads DGGITQSPKYLFRKEGQNVTLSCEQNLNHDAMYWYRQDPGQGLRLIYYSQIVNDFQKGDIAEGYSVSREKKESFPLTVTSAQKNPTAFYLCASSMGQGYEQYFGPGTRLTVT.